The rows below give T cell receptor beta chains drawn from one sample of a study of CD8+CD57+ T cells in acquired aplastic anemia. MiXCR was run by TCRdb on the reads, yielding one entry per CDR3 protein. The sample contains around 200,000 distinct CDR3 sequences, over 55% of which appear only once. Material: sorted CD4+, CD8+, or CD8+CD57+ T cells (not recorded which) from PBMCs. The receptors were sampled from a human donor with aplastic anemia. CDR3s include the opening cysteine and the closing phenylalanine or tryptophan. A D gene is named only where the DNA matches it firmly. A row's size may be missing; if present it is once, few, many or a size class.

abundance: .
d_gene: TRBD1
j_gene: TRBJ2-5
v_gene: TRBV5-6
CDR3aa: CASSLGQGAKTQYF
CDR3nt: TGTGCCAGCAGCTTGGGACAGGGGGCAAAGACCCAGTACTTC

abundance: .
d_gene: .
j_gene: TRBJ2-2
v_gene: TRBV7-6
CDR3aa: CASSGKANTGELFF
CDR3nt: TGTGCCAGCAGCGGAAAGGCGAACACCGGGGAGCTGTTTTTT

abundance: once
d_gene: .
j_gene: TRBJ2-7
v_gene: TRBV29-1
CDR3aa: CSVVTPLPTSAYEQYF
CDR3nt: TGCAGCGTTGTCACACCCCTACCTACTTCCGCCTACGAGCAGTACTTC

abundance: many
d_gene: .
j_gene: TRBJ1-2
v_gene: TRBV2
CDR3aa: CASSEAEGSNYGYAF
CDR3nt: TGTGCCAGCAGTGAAGCGGAAGGTTCTAACTATGGCTACGCCTTC

abundance: .
d_gene: TRBD1
j_gene: TRBJ2-5
v_gene: TRBV2
CDR3aa: CASRPGQGWETQYF
CDR3nt: TGTGCCAGCAGGCCGGGACAGGGATGGGAGACCCAGTACTTC

abundance: many
d_gene: TRBD2
j_gene: TRBJ2-3
v_gene: TRBV6-6
CDR3aa: CASSPFRGGATDTQYF
CDR3nt: TGTGCCAGCAGCCCATTTCGCGGGGGGGCCACAGATACGCAGTATTTT

abundance: .
d_gene: .
j_gene: TRBJ1-4
v_gene: TRBV7-9
CDR3aa: CASSRTGRGGEKLFF
CDR3nt: TGTGCCAGCAGCCGAACAGGGCGGGGAGGTGAAAAACTGTTTTTT

abundance: few
d_gene: .
j_gene: TRBJ2-7
v_gene: TRBV20-1
CDR3aa: CSARRTYEQYF
CDR3nt: TGCAGTGCGAGGAGGACCTACGAGCAGTACTTC

abundance: few
d_gene: .
j_gene: TRBJ1-6
v_gene: TRBV10-3
CDR3aa: CAISESDGTRSPLHF
CDR3nt: TGTGCCATCAGTGAGTCGGACGGGACACGGTCACCCCTCCACTTT

abundance: .
d_gene: .
j_gene: TRBJ2-7
v_gene: TRBV7-9
CDR3aa: CASSSRPGEDEQYF
CDR3nt: TGTGCCAGCAGCTCCCGGCCTGGAGAGGACGAGCAGTACTTC

abundance: many
d_gene: .
j_gene: TRBJ2-1
v_gene: TRBV5-1
CDR3aa: CASSLAAQGVPNEQFF
CDR3nt: TGCGCCAGCAGCTTGGCCGCCCAGGGAGTCCCAAATGAGCAGTTCTTC

abundance: .
d_gene: TRBD1
j_gene: TRBJ1-2
v_gene: TRBV20-1
CDR3aa: CSASPRGPYGYTF
CDR3nt: TGCAGTGCTAGCCCCAGGGGGCCCTATGGCTACACCTTC

abundance: .
d_gene: .
j_gene: TRBJ1-1
v_gene: TRBV10-3
CDR3aa: CAIIKNTEAFF
CDR3nt: TGTGCCATCATAAAGAACACTGAAGCTTTCTTT

abundance: .
d_gene: .
j_gene: TRBJ2-2
v_gene: TRBV12-3/TRBV12-4
CDR3aa: CASSLAERELFF
CDR3nt: TGTGCCAGCAGTTTAGCCGAAAGGGAGCTGTTTTTT

abundance: .
d_gene: TRBD2
j_gene: TRBJ2-5
v_gene: TRBV9
CDR3aa: CASSSQQRLAGEETQYF
CDR3nt: TGTGCCAGCAGCTCCCAGCAGCGGCTAGCGGGAGAAGAGACCCAGTACTTC

abundance: many
d_gene: TRBD1
j_gene: TRBJ1-2
v_gene: TRBV24-1
CDR3aa: CATSSTGTGYGYTF
CDR3nt: TGTGCCACCAGTAGCACCGGGACAGGGTATGGCTACACCTTC

abundance: .
d_gene: TRBD2
j_gene: TRBJ2-1
v_gene: TRBV2
CDR3aa: CASSLSGGLDNEQFF
CDR3nt: TGTGCCAGCAGTCTTAGCGGGGGGCTGGACAATGAGCAGTTCTTC

abundance: .
d_gene: TRBD1
j_gene: TRBJ1-3
v_gene: TRBV7-2
CDR3aa: CASSLENGQGPLNTIYF
CDR3nt: TGTGCCAGCAGCTTAGAAAATGGACAGGGTCCTTTGAACACCATATATTTT

abundance: .
d_gene: .
j_gene: TRBJ1-6
v_gene: TRBV10-1
CDR3aa: CASSGGPSSYNSPLHF
CDR3nt: TGCGCCAGCAGTGGAGGGCCGAGCTCCTATAATTCACCCCTCCACTTT

abundance: few
d_gene: .
j_gene: TRBJ2-1
v_gene: TRBV19
CDR3aa: CASSRRSSYNEQFF
CDR3nt: TGTGCCAGTAGCCGAAGGAGCTCCTACAATGAGCAGTTCTTC

abundance: .
d_gene: .
j_gene: TRBJ2-7
v_gene: TRBV15
CDR3aa: CATSRDPHRDYEQYF
CDR3nt: TGTGCCACCAGCAGAGATCCCCACAGGGACTACGAGCAGTACTTC

abundance: many
d_gene: TRBD1
j_gene: TRBJ2-7
v_gene: TRBV5-8
CDR3aa: CASSPSGTGGRDEQYF
CDR3nt: TGTGCCAGCAGCCCTTCCGGGACAGGGGGACGGGACGAGCAGTACTTC

abundance: many
d_gene: .
j_gene: TRBJ2-7
v_gene: TRBV7-8
CDR3aa: CASSEQGTASSYEQYF
CDR3nt: TGTGCCAGCAGCGAGCAAGGGACTGCAAGCTCCTACGAGCAGTACTTC

abundance: .
d_gene: .
j_gene: TRBJ1-5
v_gene: TRBV7-9
CDR3aa: CASSSGAWGQPQHF
CDR3nt: TGTGCCAGCAGCTCCGGGGCCTGGGGTCAGCCCCAGCATTTT

abundance: .
d_gene: .
j_gene: TRBJ2-7
v_gene: TRBV9
CDR3aa: CASSEAAQGHEQYF
CDR3nt: TGTGCCAGCAGCGAGGCCGCTCAGGGCCACGAGCAGTACTTC

abundance: many
d_gene: .
j_gene: TRBJ2-3
v_gene: TRBV5-1
CDR3aa: CASSSGTTSTDTQYF
CDR3nt: TGCGCCAGCAGCTCAGGTACAACTAGCACAGATACGCAGTATTTT

abundance: .
d_gene: .
j_gene: TRBJ2-1
v_gene: TRBV19
CDR3aa: CASSIQGGPYNEQFF
CDR3nt: TGTGCCAGTAGTATACAGGGCGGACCTTACAATGAGCAGTTCTTC

abundance: .
d_gene: TRBD1
j_gene: TRBJ2-5
v_gene: TRBV7-9
CDR3aa: CATALRGRETQYF
CDR3nt: TGTGCCACCGCTCTCAGGGGGCGGGAGACCCAGTACTTC

abundance: .
d_gene: .
j_gene: TRBJ2-5
v_gene: TRBV20-1
CDR3aa: CSARSLPIAGETQYF
CDR3nt: TGCAGTGCTAGATCACTACCAATCGCTGGAGAGACCCAGTACTTC

abundance: .
d_gene: TRBD1
j_gene: TRBJ1-6
v_gene: TRBV7-2
CDR3aa: CASSFGQGASPLHF
CDR3nt: TGTGCCAGCAGCTTTGGACAGGGGGCTTCACCCCTCCACTTT

abundance: .
d_gene: TRBD1
j_gene: TRBJ1-1
v_gene: TRBV20-1
CDR3aa: CSARPGGRDTEAFF
CDR3nt: TGCAGTGCTCGCCCAGGGGGTAGGGACACTGAAGCTTTCTTT

abundance: few
d_gene: .
j_gene: TRBJ2-3
v_gene: TRBV2
CDR3aa: CASRASGTDMQYF
CDR3nt: TGTGCCAGCCGGGCCTCGGGTACAGATATGCAGTATTTT

abundance: .
d_gene: .
j_gene: TRBJ2-2
v_gene: TRBV24-1
CDR3aa: CATQSGTHTGELFF
CDR3nt: TGTGCCACCCAATCCGGGACTCATACCGGGGAGCTGTTTTTT

abundance: .
d_gene: TRBD1
j_gene: TRBJ2-1
v_gene: TRBV6-1
CDR3aa: CASRPGQGSLTQFF
CDR3nt: TGTGCCAGCAGACCGGGACAGGGAAGTCTTACGCAGTTCTTC

abundance: once
d_gene: TRBD1
j_gene: TRBJ2-7
v_gene: TRBV5-1
CDR3aa: CASSFPPNEGALEQYF
CDR3nt: TGCGCCAGCAGCTTCCCCCCCAACGAGGGGGCGCTCGAGCAGTACTTC

abundance: .
d_gene: TRBD1
j_gene: TRBJ1-5
v_gene: TRBV20-1
CDR3aa: CSAWTGFNQPQHF
CDR3nt: TGCAGTGCTTGGACAGGATTCAATCAGCCCCAGCATTTT

abundance: .
d_gene: .
j_gene: TRBJ1-1
v_gene: TRBV6-5
CDR3aa: CAISEGRPNTEAFF
CDR3nt: TGTGCCATCAGTGAAGGTCGGCCGAACACTGAAGCTTTCTTT

abundance: .
d_gene: .
j_gene: TRBJ2-1
v_gene: TRBV5-1
CDR3aa: CASSPDRAGGNEQFF
CDR3nt: TGCGCCAGCAGCCCCGACAGGGCGGGAGGAAATGAGCAGTTCTTC

abundance: .
d_gene: .
j_gene: TRBJ2-3
v_gene: TRBV7-2
CDR3aa: CASSQDPEGADTQYF
CDR3nt: TGTGCCAGCAGCCAAGATCCAGAGGGCGCAGATACGCAGTATTTT

abundance: once
d_gene: .
j_gene: TRBJ2-7
v_gene: TRBV19
CDR3aa: CASSIDLGPRTYEQYF
CDR3nt: TGTGCCAGTAGTATAGATCTGGGACCCAGGACCTATGAGCAGTACTTC

abundance: .
d_gene: .
j_gene: TRBJ2-5
v_gene: TRBV7-7
CDR3aa: CASSLSDQYQETQYF
CDR3nt: TGTGCTAGCAGCTTATCGGACCAATACCAAGAGACCCAGTACTTC

abundance: few
d_gene: TRBD1
j_gene: TRBJ2-5
v_gene: TRBV13
CDR3aa: CASSLAGQGWETQYF
CDR3nt: TGTGCCAGCAGCTTGGCGGGACAGGGTTGGGAGACCCAGTACTTC

abundance: .
d_gene: TRBD1
j_gene: TRBJ2-7
v_gene: TRBV20-1
CDR3aa: CSAYALGQDNYEQYF
CDR3nt: TGCAGTGCTTACGCCTTGGGACAGGACAACTACGAGCAGTACTTC

abundance: .
d_gene: TRBD2
j_gene: TRBJ2-3
v_gene: TRBV7-2
CDR3aa: CASSLETSADTQYF
CDR3nt: TGTGCCAGCAGCTTAGAGACTAGCGCAGATACGCAGTATTTT

abundance: once
d_gene: .
j_gene: TRBJ2-1
v_gene: TRBV7-2
CDR3aa: CASGNRDTSYNEQFF
CDR3nt: TGTGCCAGCGGGAACCGGGACACATCCTACAATGAGCAGTTCTTC

abundance: .
d_gene: .
j_gene: TRBJ2-5
v_gene: TRBV9
CDR3aa: CASSLGTTGRETQYF
CDR3nt: TGTGCCAGCAGCTTGGGGACGACTGGGAGAGAGACCCAGTACTTC

abundance: few
d_gene: .
j_gene: TRBJ2-1
v_gene: TRBV29-1
CDR3aa: CSVEGERQSSYNEQFF
CDR3nt: TGCAGCGTTGAAGGGGAGCGGCAGAGCTCCTACAATGAGCAGTTCTTC

abundance: .
d_gene: .
j_gene: TRBJ2-3
v_gene: TRBV2
CDR3aa: CASSYWSSGTDTQYF
CDR3nt: TGTGCCAGCAGTTACTGGTCTAGCGGCACAGATACGCAGTATTTT